This T cell receptor beta chain was retrieved from a study of T cell responses to AZD1222 COVID-19 vaccine. Study background: Analysis merged second doses at about 4 or about 12 weeks.

V was pared by 7 bases and J by 0 bases, with 3 bases of the junction left unmatched. This CDR3 comprises 14 residues. CDR1 MDHEN and CDR2 SYDVKM come from the germline V gene. With respect to this clone: Its matching antigen is unknown.

Produced via immunoSEQ multiplex PCR; TCRdb's table is partial and in-frame only. The sample has roughly 120,000 clones; more than 75% are singletons. Regarding the study as a whole: A mostly white British donor set with more females was recruited, and clonal diversity was possibly underestimated. In the spike-specific TCR repertoire, nearly half reportedly target unmutated variant regions. Following two doses of AZD1222, Spike-specific TCR breadth and depth rose.

The V call is TRBV28, the J call TRBJ1-5; TRBD1 aligns across 7 bases. The material was peripheral blood, obtained on day 0 of AZD1222 vaccination. The TCR originated in an adult in good health. DNA of the CDR3: TGTGCCAGCACCCGGACAGGTAGCAATCAGCCCCAGCATTTT. Translated, it gives CASTRTGSNQPQHF. Looking up the rest from reference TRBV28 and TRBJ1-5 gives the full variable domain: DVKVTQSSRYLVKRTGEKVFLECVQDMDHENMFWYRQDPGLGLRLIYFSYDVKMKEKGDIPEGYSVSREKKERFSLILESASTNQTSMYLCASTRTGSNQPQHFGDGTRLSIL.